These 32 T cell receptor beta chains were sequenced from one sample in a study of identical twins. TCRdb independently ran MiXCR on the 5' RACE reads; one entry per CDR3 protein. The data hold about 690,000 distinct CDR3 sequences, with approximately 6.1% observed a single time. The sequencing sample was made of naive T cells sorted from blood. The receptors stem from a man aged 18-30 years in good health.

This clonotype was counted at least ten times. DNA for the CDR3: TGCAGTGCTAGCCTCGTGGGAGGGCCCGGTGAGCAGTTCTTC. It specifies CSASLVGGPGEQFF. V gene TRBV20-1 combines with J gene TRBJ2-1; TRBD2 aligns across 7 bases. J gave up 9 bases and V 3 bases, and 11 bases lay outside the gene matches. CDR1 is DFQATT, CDR2 SNEGSKA, per germline (reference sequence). CDR3 length equals 14 residues.

This clonotype was counted at least ten times. This chain links TRBV24-1 with TRBJ2-1; TRBD1 might be the D (5 bases). The CDR3 sequence is 11 residues long. Germline-derived CDR1 and CDR2 are KGHDR and SFDVKD. V was pared by 5 bases and J by 8 bases, with 6 bases between. The CDR3 DNA is TGTGCCACCAGTGGGGGCTATGAGCAGTTCTTC. Amino acid sequence: CATSGGYEQFF.

This clonotype was seen at least ten times. The rearrangement links TRBV11-2 to TRBJ2-1, with TRBD2 as a possible D gene (6 bases). Germline assignment: CDR1 SGHAT and CDR2 FQNNGV. The CDR3 runs 14 residues. V lost 5 bases, J lost 7 bases, and 15 bases lay in between. The CDR3 here is CASSQGLNKNEQFF. Here the CDR3 DNA reads TGTGCCAGCAGCCAGGGACTGAATAAAAATGAGCAGTTCTTC.

This clonotype showed up many times. The chain joins TRBV20-1 to TRBJ1-2, with unresolved D. The CDR3 loop spans 12 amino acids. Trimming stripped 3 bases from V and 10 bases from J, with 15 bases between. CDR1 and CDR2 (germline): DFQATT, SNEGSKA (reference sequence). CDR3 residues: CSARILYGDYTF. In DNA, the CDR3 is TGCAGTGCTAGGATCCTCTATGGAGACTACACCTTC.

J is TRBJ2-7 and V is TRBV11-3; 9 positions agree with TRBD1. CDR3 length: 14 amino acids. Looked up from germline, CDR1 is SGHNT and CDR2 is YENEEA. J was trimmed by 6 bases and V by 1 base; bases with no gene match: 4. For the CDR3, the DNA is TGTGCCAGCAGCTTAGGGGGGACAGGGTTCGAGCAGTACTTC. This codes for CASSLGGTGFEQYF.

This sequence joins TRBV10-3 and TRBJ1-4; D might be TRBD1 (5 bases). This CDR3 has 14 residues. Germline V gene lookup returns CDR1 ENHRY and CDR2 SYGVKD. Trimming pared 3 bases from V and 8 bases from J, leaving 13 bases between. As DNA, the CDR3 is TGTGCCATCAGTGACGGCAGGGAGGCCGAAAAACTGTTTTTT. The encoded protein is CAISDGREAEKLFF.

This clonotype was observed many times. This chain links TRBV20-1 with TRBJ2-2; 7 nucleotides match TRBD2. Germline V lookup: CDR1 DFQATT, CDR2 SNEGSKA (reference sequence). The CDR3 runs to 14 residues. V shed 1 base, J shed 6 bases, and the junction held 5 bases outside the gene matches. CDR3 residues: CSARAVRGSGELFF. In DNA form, the CDR3 reads TGCAGTGCTAGAGCCGTGCGGGGGTCCGGGGAGCTGTTTTTT.

This clonotype was seen ten or more times. The V gene is TRBV30, the J gene TRBJ1-1, with unresolved D. V lost 4 bases and J lost 3, with 0 bases in between. Germline V gene lookup returns CDR1 GTSNPN and CDR2 SVGIG (reference sequence). The CDR3 extends over 9 amino acids. The CDR3 sequence: CAWNTEAFF. The DNA for the CDR3 is TGTGCCTGGAACACTGAAGCTTTCTTT.

This clonotype was found many times. The CDR3 loop reads CASSSPGTSGLNEQFF. The CDR3 bases are TGCGCCAGCAGCTCCCCCGGGACTAGCGGGCTCAATGAGCAGTTCTTC. This sequence joins TRBV5-1 and TRBJ2-1, with 12 bases that match TRBD2. Germline CDR1 and CDR2: SGHRS and YFSETQ. This CDR3 is 16 amino acids long. With 3 bases clipped from V and 6 bases from J, the junction kept 7 bases outside the gene matches.

This clonotype was seen repeatedly, ten times or more. This chain joins TRBV5-6 and TRBJ2-4, with 8 bases lining up with TRBD1. The CDR3 spans 16 residues. V was pared by 4 bases and J by 5 bases, with 11 bases of the junction left unmatched. The germline V gene encodes CDR1 SGHDT and CDR2 YYEEEE. CDR3 loop: CASSIQGGFVQNIQYF. CDR3 nucleotides: TGTGCCAGCAGCATACAGGGGGGATTTGTCCAAAACATTCAGTACTTC.

This clonotype was picked up a small number of times. The chain uses TRBV20-1 and TRBJ2-5; weak D call: TRBD1 (8 bases). V shed 5 bases and J shed 4 bases, with 17 bases lying between them. From germline, CDR1 is DFQATT and CDR2 SNEGSKA (reference sequence). This CDR3 region has 14 residues. The CDR3 DNA follows: TGCAGTGCTGACGTACAGGGGGGGGTAGAGACCCAGTACTTC. This gives the protein CSADVQGGVETQYF.

This clonotype was counted ten times or more. The rearrangement uses TRBV6-1 and TRBJ2-7; D may correspond to TRBD1 or TRBD2 (6 bases each). Trimming took 7 bases from V and 5 from J, leaving 15 bases between them. The CDR3 sequence is 13 residues long. Germline V gene lookup returns CDR1 MNHNS and CDR2 SASEGT. The CDR3 sequence is CASTMTRGNEQYF. As DNA, the CDR3 is TGTGCCAGCACCATGACTAGGGGGAACGAGCAGTACTTC.

This clonotype was recorded many times. The rearrangement links TRBV12-3 or TRBV12-4 to TRBJ2-7; either TRBD1 or TRBD2 may supply D (6 bases each). V lost 4 bases and J 6 bases, leaving 10 bases between the germline ends. The CDR3 sequence is 12 residues long. CDR3 in DNA: TGTGCCAGCAGTTCTGGGGGGCGCGAGCAGTACTTC. Translated, it gives CASSSGGREQYF.

This clonotype was seen at least ten times. V is TRBV10-3 and J is TRBJ2-3; 10 nucleotides agree with TRBD1. The CDR3 extends over 17 amino acids. Germline V gene lookup returns CDR1 ENHRY and CDR2 SYGVKD. V lost 0 bases to trimming and J lost 5 bases; unmatched junction nucleotides: 8. The CDR3 nucleotides are TGTGCCATCAGTGAGTCTCGGGGGACAGGGGTTCAAGATACGCAGTATTTT. This sequence encodes CAISESRGTGVQDTQYF.

This clonotype was observed at least ten times. This rearrangement joins TRBV5-5 to TRBJ2-1; 13 bases agree with TRBD2. Per germline, CDR1 SGHKS and CDR2 YYEKEE (reference sequence). V lost 4 bases, J lost 9 bases, and 7 bases stayed unmatched. This CDR3 is 15 amino acids long. Here the CDR3 DNA reads TGTGCCAGCAGCCGCGGACTAGCGGGAGAGGGTGAGCAGTTCTTC. Translating gives CASSRGLAGEGEQFF.

This clonotype was picked up many times. The chain carries TRBV6-1 and TRBJ2-3; D may be TRBD1 (5 bases). Trimming took off 8 bases at V and 4 bases at J, with 19 bases between the two ends. CDR3 length: 15 residues. CDR1 MNHNS and CDR2 SASEGT come from the germline V gene. The CDR3, as DNA: TGTGCCAGCCCTCCAAGGGGTCTTTATCCAGATACGCAGTATTTT. This codes for CASPPRGLYPDTQYF.

Worth noting for this clonotype: This may stem from a read error, because a much larger clone lies one nucleotide away. The genes are TRBV5-1 and TRBJ2-7; 9 nucleotides match TRBD1. The CDR3 spans 15 residues. CDR1 and CDR2 from the germline V gene are SGHRS and YFSETQ. V shed 5 bases and J 2 bases; nucleotides not matched to a gene: 8. This CDR3 reads CASRDPDRGPYEQYV. As DNA, the CDR3 is TGCGCCAGCAGAGACCCGGACAGGGGCCCCTACGAGCAGTACGTC.

This clonotype was recorded a few times. The chain uses TRBV18 and TRBJ2-7, with no clear D. CDR1 and CDR2 (germline): KGHSH, LQKENI. This CDR3 comprises 14 residues. Trimming took 5 bases from V and 1 from J, leaving 12 bases between them. The CDR3, as DNA: TGTGCCAGCTCAGAGGCTCGACATTCCTACGAGCAGTACGTC. This encodes CASSEARHSYEQYV.

This clonotype came up many times. The chain uses TRBV15 and TRBJ2-3; 7 bases agree with TRBD2. The CDR3 covers 16 residues. V lost 0 bases to trimming and J lost 2 bases; unmatched junction nucleotides: 5. The germline gives CDR1 LNHNV, CDR2 YYDKDF (reference sequence). CDR3 coding DNA: TGTGCCACCAGCAGAGAAGTGGGAGGGAACACAGATACGCAGTATTTT. It translates to CATSREVGGNTDTQYF.

This clonotype was observed at least ten times. J is TRBJ2-1 and V is TRBV6-4; tentatively, D is TRBD2 (6 bases). In germline, CDR1 is MRHNA, CDR2 SNTAGT. The CDR3 is 19 residues long. Trimming removed 4 bases from V and 0 bases from J, with 22 bases in between. The CDR3 DNA sequence: TGTGCCAGCAGTGTCTCATCGGGGGTCCTCCTTAGCTCCTACAATGAGCAGTTCTTC. Protein sequence: CASSVSSGVLLSSYNEQFF.

This clonotype was observed many times. V usage is TRBV20-1 and J usage is TRBJ2-7; D is uncertain. This CDR3 comprises 10 residues. CDR1 and CDR2 from the germline V gene are DFQATT and SNEGSKA (reference sequence). Trimming shortened V by 5 bases and J by 3 bases, and 5 bases separated the two germline ends. CDR3 sequence (DNA): TGCAGTGCTGGATACTACGAGCAGTACTTC. Protein: CSAGYYEQYF.

This clonotype was found a few times. The CDR3 does not close with the conserved phenylalanine or tryptophan, likely indicating a read error. This chain joins TRBV27 and TRBJ2-7; 8 bases agree with TRBD1. The CDR3 spans 14 residues. The V and J ends lost 3 bases and 4 bases, in that order; junction bases with no gene match: 5. The germline V gene encodes CDR1 MNHEY and CDR2 SMNVEV (reference sequence). CDR3 amino acids: CASSFAQGAYEQYS. In DNA, the CDR3 is TGTGCCAGCAGTTTCGCGCAGGGGGCATACGAGCAGTACTCC.

This clonotype came up many times. The gene calls are TRBV10-3 and TRBJ2-3; TRBD2 aligns across 13 bases. With 5 bases clipped from V and 4 bases from J, the junction kept 6 bases outside the gene matches. Germline CDR1 and CDR2: ENHRY and SYGVKD. The CDR3 loop spans 16 amino acids. CDR3 sequence (DNA): TGTGCCATCAGTATTCCGGGACTAGCGGGATCAGATACGCAGTATTTT. Protein product: CAISIPGLAGSDTQYF.

The chain employs TRBV7-9 and TRBJ2-3, with D unclear. The V end was cut by 3 bases, the J end by 6 bases, with 7 bases between. There are 12 residues in the CDR3. Germline V gives CDR1 SEHNR, CDR2 FQNEAQ (reference sequence). The CDR3 loop is CASSFASDTQYF. CDR3 nucleotide sequence: TGTGCCAGCAGCTTTGCCTCGGATACGCAGTATTTT.

This clonotype has a count of ten or more. This chain connects TRBV24-1 to TRBJ2-1, with 9 bases matching TRBD2. Germline CDR1 reads KGHDR; CDR2 reads SFDVKD. V lost 0 bases and J lost 7; bases outside the gene matches: 6. This CDR3 contains 16 residues. This CDR3 is CATSDLAGGPRNEQFF. The CDR3 coding sequence is TGTGCCACCAGTGATTTGGCGGGAGGGCCGAGAAATGAGCAGTTCTTC.

The chain uses TRBV28 and TRBJ2-1, with 10 bases that match TRBD2. V shed 6 bases and J 10 bases; nucleotides not matched to a gene: 18. CDR3 length equals 17 residues. CDR1 is MDHEN and CDR2 is SYDVKM in the germline V gene. The CDR3 DNA sequence: TGTGCCAGCAGGAGGCTCGGGGTAGCGGGAGGTCGGGGGGAGCAGTTCTTC. It yields the protein CASRRLGVAGGRGEQFF.

The sample holds many counts of this clonotype. The V and J genes are TRBV24-1 and TRBJ2-1; 9 bases line up with TRBD1. V shed 3 bases and J 3 bases; nucleotides not matched to a gene: 8. From germline, CDR1 is KGHDR and CDR2 SFDVKD. This CDR3 region has 17 residues. CDR3 coding DNA: TGTGCCACCAGTGATCTCCTCGGGACAGGGATCTACAATGAGCAGTTCTTC. This sequence encodes CATSDLLGTGIYNEQFF.

This clonotype was seen many times. The rearrangement uses TRBV20-1 and TRBJ2-3; D not certain. The CDR3 totals 13 residues. Germline values: CDR1 DFQATT, CDR2 SNEGSKA (reference sequence). V dropped 3 bases and J dropped 12 bases, with 19 bases sitting between them. This CDR3 is CSASRGGSGSQYF. The CDR3 DNA sequence: TGCAGTGCTAGTCGTGGCGGCAGTGGGTCACAGTATTTT.

This clonotype was recorded a few times. The rearrangement joins TRBV7-2 to TRBJ2-5; a weak D match, TRBD1 (5 bases). This CDR3 contains 13 residues. Germline V gene sequence: CDR1 SGHTA, CDR2 FQGNSA. V lost 1 base, J lost 7 bases, and 10 bases lay in between. Here the CDR3 reads CASSLGPQGTQYF. The CDR3, as DNA: TGTGCCAGCAGCTTAGGACCTCAGGGGACCCAGTACTTC.

In this sample, this clonotype turned up many times. This sequence joins TRBV6-2 or TRBV6-3 and TRBJ2-2, with D uncertain. CDR3 size: 13 residues. Germline V gene data show CDR1 as MNHEY and CDR2 as SVGEGT. The V end lost 7 bases, the J end lost 6 bases, and 12 bases lay between the germline ends. CDR3 amino acids: CASTFQVAGELFF. CDR3 in DNA: TGTGCCAGCACCTTTCAGGTCGCCGGGGAGCTGTTTTTT.

This clonotype was detected only a few times. V and J are TRBV5-1 and TRBJ1-1; 9 bases agree with TRBD1. Per germline, CDR1 SGHRS and CDR2 YFSETQ. Trimming cost V 2 bases and J 4 bases; bases outside gene matches: 3. This CDR3 spans 14 amino acids. This CDR3 reads CASSFTGGFTEAFF. The CDR3 bases are TGCGCCAGCAGCTTTACAGGGGGCTTCACTGAAGCTTTCTTT. The entire variable domain, with the rest obtained from reference TRBV5-1 and TRBJ1-1, is as follows: KAGVTQTPRYLIKTRGQQVTLSCSPISGHRSVSWYQQTPGQGLQFLFEYFSETQRNKGNFPGRFSGRQFSNSRSEMNVSTLELGDSALYLCASSFTGGFTEAFFGQGTRLTVV.

In its sample, this clonotype was seen a few times. This chain uses TRBV24-1 with TRBJ1-1; D unresolved. Germline-derived CDR1 and CDR2 are KGHDR and SFDVKD. The CDR3 has 14 residues. The V and J ends lost 8 bases and 1 base respectively, with 13 bases between them. Here the CDR3 DNA reads TGTGCCACCATAGACTTTTTTTCGAACACTGAAGCTTTCTTT. Residues: CATIDFFSNTEAFF.